The entry below describes one T cell receptor (beta chain). Its antigen is as yet unknown. The data originate from a study of human versus mouse CDR3 diversity and MHC coevolution. Background on the study: Reportedly, immunoSEQ detects one in 200,000 T cells with minimized PCR bias. The study, taken as a whole, reports: Human T cells were selected on over five MHC II alleles. The lowest clonal inequality scores came from two of three human donors.

CDR1 and CDR2 (germline): SGHVS, FNYEAQ. The CDR3 is 16 amino acids. The V and J ends lost 5 bases and 5 bases, in that order; junction bases with no gene match: 12. Naive CD4 T cells, CD45RO-negative and CD62L-positive, were flow-sorted from PBMCs. Only in-frame clones appear in the TCRdb table, and some are missing; sequencing was by immunoSEQ multiplex PCR. The table includes approximately 81,000 clones, 93% detected once. The TCR originated in a person between 25 and 70 years old in good health. Input material: naive CD4+ T cells from blood. Regarding subset: CD45RO-negative CD62L-positive naive CD4 T cells. This chain links TRBV7-6 with TRBJ2-1; 7 bases map to TRBD2. Here the CDR3 DNA reads TGTGCCAGCAGCCCGGGGTGGGGAGGGGCCAACAATGAGCAGTTCTTC. Translating gives CASSPGWGGANNEQFF.